These T cell receptor beta chains were read from a single sample in a study of Tregs in tolerant kidney transplant recipients. Some clones are missing from TCRdb's copy, which holds only in-frame ones; the method was immunoSEQ multiplex PCR. There are more than 90,000 clones in the sample; roughly 93% occur only once, and around 1.5% lies in the top ten. The sequencing used CD4+ T cells from blood (PBMCs), collected 12 months after the transplant. These receptors all stem from a human patient who received a combined kidney and bone marrow transplant. Some T cells may be graft donor cells. Each CDR3 is given with its conserved first and last residue. A D gene is named only where the DNA matches it firmly. Expanded clones get a size class; other rows say once, few or many, or leave the size out.

cdr3_nt cdr3_aa clone_size v_call d_call j_call
TGTGCCAGCAGCTCATATGGCGGGGGCTCATTGTACAATGAGCAGTTCTTC CASSSYGGGSLYNEQFF . TRBV7-3 . TRBJ2-1
TGTGCCAGCAGCTTAGCGATGTCCCGGGGGGATAACTATGGCTACACCTTC CASSLAMSRGDNYGYTF once TRBV7-9 . TRBJ1-2
TGTGCCAGCAGACTAGCGGGGGGCGGGGCCAAAAACATTCAGTACTTC CASRLAGGGAKNIQYF . TRBV2 TRBD2 TRBJ2-4
TGTGCCAGCAGCTTAAGTGGGGGGGCCGGAGAGACCCAGTACTTC CASSLSGGAGETQYF . TRBV7-3 . TRBJ2-5
TGTGCCAGCAGCTTAGCTCCAGGGCCCTACGAGCAGTACTTC CASSLAPGPYEQYF . TRBV7-2 . TRBJ2-7
TGTGCCAGCAGCGTCCAAGGACAGAGCTCCTACGAGCAGTACTTC CASSVQGQSSYEQYF . TRBV7-3 . TRBJ2-7
TGCGCCAGCAGTCAGCCCGGGACTAGTAACGAGCAGTACTTC CASSQPGTSNEQYF . TRBV23-1 TRBD2 TRBJ2-7
TGTGCCAGTAGTAGTCTGACAGGGTGGGTGAACACTGAAGCTTTCTTT CASSSLTGWVNTEAFF . TRBV19 TRBD1 TRBJ1-1
TGTGCCAGTAACCGGGACAACGATCAGCCCCAGCATTTT CASNRDNDQPQHF . TRBV2 . TRBJ1-5
TGTGCCAGCACCGGGGATGGCCGCTATAATTCACCCCTCCACTTT CASTGDGRYNSPLHF . TRBV2 . TRBJ1-6
TGTGCCAGCAGCCGCGGGACAGGGGGGGTGAACACTGAAGCTTTCTTT CASSRGTGGVNTEAFF . TRBV11-3 TRBD1 TRBJ1-1
TGCGCCAGCAGCCAAGGGCCGCTCGGGGAGCTGTTTTTT CASSQGPLGELFF . TRBV4-3 . TRBJ2-2
TGTGCCAGCAGTTTAAAAAGGGACTGGAGCTATGGCTACACCTTC CASSLKRDWSYGYTF . TRBV27 . TRBJ1-2
TGTGCCACACTGCAGGGGTCCTACGAGCAGTACTTC CATLQGSYEQYF . TRBV2 . TRBJ2-7
TGCGCCAGCAGCCAAGTGCAGGGGTCCAACACAGATACGCAGTATTTT CASSQVQGSNTDTQYF . TRBV4-1 . TRBJ2-3
TGCGCCAGCAGCGCACGGGGGGGCGGTGAGCAGTTCTTC CASSARGGGEQFF once TRBV4-3 TRBD2 TRBJ2-1
TGTGCCAGCTCCCAAACCACAGGGTTGACCGGGGAGCTGTTTTTT CASSQTTGLTGELFF once TRBV18 . TRBJ2-2
TGTGCCAGCAGCTCCCGCGCAGATACGCAGTATTTT CASSSRADTQYF . TRBV7-9 . TRBJ2-3
TGTGCCAGCTCACCCGGAGGAAACTCCTACAATGAGCAGTTCTTC CASSPGGNSYNEQFF . TRBV18 . TRBJ2-1
TGTGCCAGCAAAAGCGGGGGATCCTCCTACGAGCAGTACTTC CASKSGGSSYEQYF . TRBV11-3 TRBD2 TRBJ2-7
TGTGCCAGCAGCTCCCAGCTAGGGCGGGGGGAAGAGACCCAGTACTTC CASSSQLGRGEETQYF . TRBV7-2 TRBD2 TRBJ2-5
TGTGCCAGCAGCTTAAAGACAGGGTTCTCCGGCCGTTCCTACGAGCAGTACTTC CASSLKTGFSGRSYEQYF . TRBV11-2 TRBD1 TRBJ2-7
TGTGCCAGCAGCTTGACGGGAGCAGGACTAGCGGGGGGAACGCAGTATTTT CASSLTGAGLAGGTQYF . TRBV5-6 TRBD2 TRBJ2-3
TGTGCCAGTAGTATATTGGGTCAGGGAAACATTCAGTACTTC CASSILGQGNIQYF . TRBV19 . TRBJ2-4
TGTGCCAGCAGCGGACGACAGCGCTCTGGAAACACCATATATTTT CASSGRQRSGNTIYF . TRBV7-2 . TRBJ1-3
TGCGCCAGCAGCCCCGATGGACGGGACTCTAGCTTTTCCAAAAACATTCAGTACTTC CASSPDGRDSSFSKNIQYF once TRBV4-1 . TRBJ2-4
TGCGCCAGCAGCCAGGGACTAGCGGGAACGAGGGAGCAGTACTTC CASSQGLAGTREQYF . TRBV4-1 TRBD2 TRBJ2-7
TGCGCCAGCAGGCTTACTCTAGCGGGGGGATCCTACGAGCAGTACTTC CASRLTLAGGSYEQYF . TRBV4-1 TRBD2 TRBJ2-7
TGTGCCAGCAGTGAACCTTTGCGGGACTGGGCACGCGAGCAGTACTTC CASSEPLRDWAREQYF . TRBV2 . TRBJ2-7
TGTGCCAGCAGCTCCGGACTAGCCTACGAGCAGTACTTC CASSSGLAYEQYF . TRBV5-6 TRBD2 TRBJ2-7
TGCACCAGCAGCCAAGGACTAGCGGATCACGGGGAGCTGTTTTTT CTSSQGLADHGELFF . TRBV1 . TRBJ2-2